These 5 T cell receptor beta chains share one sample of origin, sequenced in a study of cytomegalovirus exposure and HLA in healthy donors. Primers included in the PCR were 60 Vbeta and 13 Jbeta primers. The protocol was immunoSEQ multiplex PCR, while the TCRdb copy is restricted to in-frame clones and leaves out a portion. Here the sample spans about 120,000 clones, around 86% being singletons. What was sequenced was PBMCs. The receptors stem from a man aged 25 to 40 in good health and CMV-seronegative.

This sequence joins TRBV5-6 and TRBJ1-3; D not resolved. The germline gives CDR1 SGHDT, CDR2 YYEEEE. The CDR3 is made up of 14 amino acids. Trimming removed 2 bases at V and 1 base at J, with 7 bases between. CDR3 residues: CASSFVNSGNTIYF. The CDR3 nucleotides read TGTGCCAGCAGCTTTGTAAATTCTGGAAACACCATATATTTT.

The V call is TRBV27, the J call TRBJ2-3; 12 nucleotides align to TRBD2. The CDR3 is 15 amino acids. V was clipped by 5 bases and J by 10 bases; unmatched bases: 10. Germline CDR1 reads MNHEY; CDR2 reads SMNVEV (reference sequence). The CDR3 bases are TGTGCCAGCAGTCCTCGATGGGGACTAGCGGGCGCGCAGTATTTT. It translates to CASSPRWGLAGAQYF.

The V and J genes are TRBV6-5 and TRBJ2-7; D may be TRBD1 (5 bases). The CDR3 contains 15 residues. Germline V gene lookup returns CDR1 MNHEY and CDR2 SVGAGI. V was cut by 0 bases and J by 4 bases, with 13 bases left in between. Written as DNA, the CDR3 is TGTGCCAGCAGTTACTCTCGGCAGGGCGGTTACGAGCAGTACTTC. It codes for CASSYSRQGGYEQYF.

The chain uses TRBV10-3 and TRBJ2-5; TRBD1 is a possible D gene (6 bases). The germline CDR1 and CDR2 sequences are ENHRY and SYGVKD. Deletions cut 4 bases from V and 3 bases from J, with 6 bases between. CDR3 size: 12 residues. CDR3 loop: CAISGQEETQYF. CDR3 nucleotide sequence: TGTGCCATCAGTGGACAGGAAGAGACCCAGTACTTC.

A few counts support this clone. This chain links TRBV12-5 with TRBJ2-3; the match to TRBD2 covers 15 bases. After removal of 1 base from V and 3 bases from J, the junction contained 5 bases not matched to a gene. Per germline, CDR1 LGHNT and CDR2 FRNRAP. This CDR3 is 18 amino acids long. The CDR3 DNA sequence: TGTGCTAGTGGTTTGGGGACTAGCGGGGGGGCCAGGACAGATACGCAGTATTTT. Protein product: CASGLGTSGGARTDTQYF.